This passage covers 2 T cell receptor beta chains from one sample sequenced in a study of T cell responses to AZD1222 COVID-19 vaccine (dated by TCRdb to about 2021). Taken with the paper, the label for time point translates to: baseline before first vaccination. The library came from the immunoSEQ multiplex PCR assay. The table comes from immuneACCESS by way of TCRdb, which keeps in-frame sequences with V and J called. Part of the clones is missing from these tables; in studies checked, under half for an unresolved V gene and the rest for unknown reasons. The sample table contains 95,000 to 150,000 clones; only one count was recorded for roughly nine tenths of them. The top ten hold about 1.5% of the sample. Sequenced material: peripheral blood, taken on day 0 of AZD1222 vaccination. The receptors come from an adult in good health.

CDR3 DNA sequence: TGTGCCAGCAGCCTCCAACAAACCGCAAGCTCCTACAATGAGCAGTTCTTC. Translating it yields CASSLQQTASSYNEQFF. This chain connects TRBV9 to TRBJ2-1; D not certain. Per the germline V gene, CDR1 is SGDLS and CDR2 is YYNGEE. This CDR3 contains 17 residues. V dropped 4 bases and J dropped 0 bases, with 17 bases sitting between them. Drawing the rest from reference TRBV9 and TRBJ2-1, the complete variable domain is DSGVTQTPKHLITATGQRVTLRCSPRSGDLSVYWYQQSLDQGLQFLIQYYNGEERAKGNILERFSAQQFPDLHSELNLSSLELGDSALYFCASSLQQTASSYNEQFFGPGTRLTVL.

This sequence joins TRBV11-2 and TRBJ1-1; D uncertain. V gave up 3 bases and J gave up 4 bases, with 6 bases separating them. The V gene's germline CDR1 is SGHAT and CDR2 FQNNGV. This CDR3 contains 12 residues. The CDR3 is CASSLAGTEAFF. CDR3 nucleotide sequence: TGTGCCAGCAGCTTGGCTGGCACTGAAGCTTTCTTT.